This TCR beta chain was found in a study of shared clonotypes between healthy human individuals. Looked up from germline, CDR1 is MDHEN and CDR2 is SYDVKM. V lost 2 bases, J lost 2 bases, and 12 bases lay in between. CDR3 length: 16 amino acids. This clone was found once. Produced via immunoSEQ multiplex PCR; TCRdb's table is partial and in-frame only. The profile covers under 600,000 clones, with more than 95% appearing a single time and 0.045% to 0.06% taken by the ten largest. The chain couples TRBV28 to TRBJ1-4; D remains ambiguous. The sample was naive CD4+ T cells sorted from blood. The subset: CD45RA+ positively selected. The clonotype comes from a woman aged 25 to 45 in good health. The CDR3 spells CASSLIGVRTNEKLFF. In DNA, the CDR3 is TGTGCCAGCAGTTTAATTGGGGTTAGGACTAATGAAAAACTGTTTTTT.